The rows below give T cell receptor beta chains drawn from one sample of a study of cytomegalovirus exposure and HLA in healthy donors. Some clones are missing from TCRdb's copy, which holds only in-frame ones; the method was immunoSEQ multiplex PCR. The table has approximately 130,000 clones, 82% seen once; the top ten hold about 7.4%. Sequenced material: PBMCs. The source of these receptors is a woman aged 45-65 years in good health and CMV-seropositive. CDR3s include the opening cysteine and the closing phenylalanine or tryptophan. Each record gives: V gene, J gene, D gene, clone size, CDR3 DNA, CDR3 protein. A D gene is named only where the DNA matches it firmly. The listing skips clone size in some rows; elsewhere it reads once, few, many or a size class.

>TRBV2|TRBJ2-1|.|.
TGTGCCAGCAGCTATAGCGACAATGAGCAGTTCTTC
CASSYSDNEQFF
>TRBV19|TRBJ1-1|TRBD1|.
TGTGCCAGTAGTCATGGACAGGGTGTGAACACTGAAGCTTTCTTT
CASSHGQGVNTEAFF
>TRBV30|TRBJ2-7|.|.
TGTGCCTGGAGTGTATGGGAGTGGGAGCGGTACGAGCAGTACTTC
CAWSVWEWERYEQYF
>TRBV28|TRBJ2-7|.|.
TGTGCCAGCAGTTTAGCAGGGGCTACCTACGAGCAGTACTTC
CASSLAGATYEQYF
>TRBV4-2|TRBJ1-5|.|.
TGTGCCAGCAGCCAAGATCGATCGAGGTATGTTGGTCAGCCCCAGCATTTT
CASSQDRSRYVGQPQHF
>TRBV4-2|TRBJ2-1|TRBD2|.
TGTGCCAGCAGCCAAGGGGGGGGTTGGCTAGCTCAGTTCTTC
CASSQGGGWLAQFF
>TRBV9|TRBJ1-3|.|.
TGTGCCAGCAGCGGGGGGCTCTCTGGAAACACCATATATTTT
CASSGGLSGNTIYF
>TRBV7-3|TRBJ2-7|.|.
TGTGCCAGCCACCGGGTTTGGTACGAGCAGTACTTC
CASHRVWYEQYF
>TRBV25-1|TRBJ2-1|.|.
TGTGCCAGCAGTGAGTTGACACCAAACAATGAGCAGTTCTTC
CASSELTPNNEQFF
>TRBV6-6|TRBJ2-5|.|.
TGTGCCAGCAGTTACACCCGGACAGTAGAGACCCAGTACTTC
CASSYTRTVETQYF
>TRBV7-9|TRBJ2-1|TRBD1|.
TGTTCCAGCAGCTTAACAGGGGGCAATGAGCAGTTCTTC
CSSSLTGGNEQFF
>TRBV7-6|TRBJ1-2|TRBD1|.
TGTGCCAGCAGCTTAGGAACAGGGGGGCAGTATGGCTACACCTTC
CASSLGTGGQYGYTF
>TRBV19|TRBJ2-2|.|once
TGTGCCAGTAGTATCGACAGATATACCGGGGAGCTGTTTTTT
CASSIDRYTGELFF
>TRBV6-5|TRBJ2-1|TRBD2|.
TGTGCCAGCAGTTACTCGAGACTAGCATCTTACAATGAGCAGTTCTTC
CASSYSRLASYNEQFF
>TRBV11-3|TRBJ2-5|.|once
TGTGCCAGCAGCTTAGACGGGAACAGGGAAGAGACCCAGTACTTC
CASSLDGNREETQYF
>TRBV11-2|TRBJ2-7|TRBD2|.
TGTGCCAGCAGCCCACTTGGACTAGCGGGCTACGAGCAGTACTTC
CASSPLGLAGYEQYF